The 25 T cell receptor beta chains below were found in one sample sequenced in a study of T cell responses to AZD1222 COVID-19 vaccine. Generated by immunoSEQ multiplex PCR, the TCRdb table keeps only in-frame clones and is missing some. The sample lists approximately 61,000 clones, around 85% occurring once. The sample consisted of peripheral blood, taken 28 days after the second AZD1222 dose. The receptors stem from an adult who received the AZD1222 COVID-19 vaccine.

This chain connects TRBV24-1 to TRBJ1-4, with 11 bases matching TRBD1. CDR1 and CDR2 (germline): KGHDR, SFDVKD. The CDR3 totals 17 residues. V gave up 3 bases and J gave up 3 bases; unmatched junction bases: 5. DNA for the CDR3: TGTGCCACCAGTGATCCGGGACAGGGGGGTGCTAATGAAAAACTGTTTTTT. Amino acid sequence: CATSDPGQGGANEKLFF.

This sequence joins TRBV18 and TRBJ2-5; TRBD1 might be the D (5 bases). Germline V lookup: CDR1 KGHSH, CDR2 LQKENI. Between the trimmed V and J ends, which lost 0 bases and 0 bases, there was a span of 8 bases. The CDR3 has 15 amino acids. The CDR3 spells CASSPPAGYQETQYF. Written as DNA, the CDR3 is TGTGCCAGCTCACCACCCGCAGGGTACCAAGAGACCCAGTACTTC.

The chain recombines TRBV6-4 with TRBJ2-3; 12 bases are a match to TRBD2. The CDR3 consists of 16 residues. In germline, CDR1 is MRHNA, CDR2 SNTAGT. The ends lost 6 bases at V and 2 bases at J; junction bases unmatched: 6. The DNA for the CDR3 is TGTGCCAGCAGCCCGACTAGCGGGGGCCCCACAGATACGCAGTATTTT. Its protein is CASSPTSGGPTDTQYF.

The rearrangement joins TRBV27 to TRBJ2-2; 9 bases agree with TRBD2. The J segment lost 3 bases and the V segment lost 5 bases, leaving 4 bases of the junction unmatched. This CDR3 has 15 amino acids. Germline assignment: CDR1 MNHEY and CDR2 SMNVEV (reference sequence). CDR3 loop: CASSASGRYTGELFF. CDR3 DNA: TGTGCCAGCAGTGCAAGCGGGAGGTACACCGGGGAGCTGTTTTTT.

The gene calls are TRBV3-1 (or the pseudogene TRBV3-2) and TRBJ1-5; D unresolved. Per the germline V gene, CDR1 is LGHDT and CDR2 is YNNKEL (reference sequence). The V and J ends lost 4 bases and 4 bases respectively, with 5 bases between them. The CDR3 is 12 residues long. The CDR3 DNA follows: TGTGCCAGCAGCCCAGGTAATCAGCCCCAGCATTTT. Translating it yields CASSPGNQPQHF.

The chain combines TRBV24-1 with TRBJ2-2, with TRBD1 as a possible D gene (5 bases). This CDR3 has 14 amino acids. The V gene lost 8 bases and the J gene lost 6 bases, with 15 bases spanning the gap. In germline, CDR1 is KGHDR, CDR2 SFDVKD. The CDR3 nucleotides read TGTGCCACCAAGGGATGGGGCGAGGCCGGGGAGCTGTTTTTT. Translating gives CATKGWGEAGELFF.

J is TRBJ1-1 and V is TRBV5-6, with D unresolved. CDR3 size: 14 residues. V shed 1 base and J shed 2 bases, with 9 bases lying between them. CDR1 is SGHDT, CDR2 YYEEEE, per germline. The CDR3 sequence: CASSLLGRNTEAFF. The CDR3 coding sequence is TGTGCCAGCAGCTTGTTGGGGAGAAACACTGAAGCTTTCTTT.

The chain's CDR3 is CASSSNSGTSYEQYF. The CDR3 nucleotides are TGTGCCAGCAGCTCCAATAGCGGGACAAGCTACGAGCAGTACTTC. This chain joins TRBV7-8 and TRBJ2-7; 8 bases match TRBD2. After removal of 4 bases from V and 3 bases from J, the junction contained 8 bases not matched to a gene. From germline, CDR1 is SGHVS and CDR2 FQNEAQ. This CDR3 has 15 residues.

This clone was counted once. The rearrangement joins TRBV28 to TRBJ1-3, with D unclear. With 5 bases removed from V and 4 bases from J, the gap between germline ends came to 15 bases. CDR1 is MDHEN, CDR2 SYDVKM, per germline. The CDR3 length is 15 residues. CDR3 nucleotides: TGTGCCAGCAGTCCCCCGCGGGGAGCCGGAAACACCATATATTTT. Translating gives CASSPPRGAGNTIYF. Supplemented by reference TRBV28 and TRBJ1-3, the full variable domain reads DVKVTQSSRYLVKRTGEKVFLECVQDMDHENMFWYRQDPGLGLRLIYFSYDVKMKEKGDIPEGYSVSREKKERFSLILESASTNQTSMYLCASSPPRGAGNTIYFGEGSWLTVV.

The chain combines TRBV27 with TRBJ2-1; D is ambiguous. The V end was cut by 6 bases, the J end by 3 bases, with 3 bases between. The CDR3 has 11 residues. Germline loops: CDR1 MNHEY, CDR2 SMNVEV (reference sequence). For the CDR3, the DNA is TGTGCCAGCAGAGACTACAATGAGCAGTTCTTC. The encoded protein is CASRDYNEQFF.

This clone was picked up a small number of times. V is TRBV6-2 or TRBV6-3 and J is TRBJ2-7; D unresolved. Germline CDR1 is MNHEY and CDR2 is SVGEGT. There are 13 residues in the CDR3. V was pared by 4 bases and J by 5 bases, with 12 bases between. The CDR3 spells CASSSQDVNEQYF. Here the CDR3 DNA reads TGTGCCAGCAGTTCTCAAGACGTAAACGAGCAGTACTTC.

The chain joins TRBV18 to TRBJ2-7, with 9 bases matching TRBD2. V lost 3 bases and J lost 0; bases outside the gene matches: 6. Germline lookup yields CDR1 KGHSH and CDR2 LQKENI. The CDR3 runs 16 residues. CDR3 nucleotides: TGTGCCAGCTCACCTGGACTAGCGCAGAGCTCCTACGAGCAGTACTTC. Translation gives CASSPGLAQSSYEQYF.

The V call is TRBV28, the J call TRBJ1-1; D gene unclear. The V and J ends lost 5 bases and 0 bases respectively, with 13 bases between them. Germline V lookup: CDR1 MDHEN, CDR2 SYDVKM. The CDR3 consists of 15 residues. CDR3 DNA: TGTGCCAGCAGTCCCCTCGGGTCCTTGAACACTGAAGCTTTCTTT. Translated, it gives CASSPLGSLNTEAFF.

V and J are TRBV11-2 and TRBJ2-1, with D tentatively TRBD1 or TRBD2 (5 bases each). Germline CDR1 reads SGHAT; CDR2 reads FQNNGV. There are 15 residues in the CDR3. V lost 7 bases and J 0 bases, leaving 13 bases between the germline ends. The DNA of the CDR3 is TGTGCCAGCACCTCATGGGGGAGCTCCTACAATGAGCAGTTCTTC. As protein: CASTSWGSSYNEQFF. The full variable domain, completed using reference TRBV11-2 and TRBJ2-1, is EAGVAQSPRYKIIEKRQSVAFWCNPISGHATLYWYQQILGQGPKLLIQFQNNGVVDDSQLPKDRFSAERLKGVDSTLKIQPAKLEDSAVYLCASTSWGSSYNEQFFGPGTRLTVL.

The V and J genes are TRBV11-3 and TRBJ2-1; 10 nucleotides agree with TRBD2. Germline lookup yields CDR1 SGHNT and CDR2 YENEEA. The CDR3 consists of 16 residues. The V and J ends lost 1 base and 8 bases, in that order; junction bases with no gene match: 8. The CDR3 reads CASSLGGTSVPHEQFF. In DNA form, the CDR3 reads TGTGCCAGCAGCTTAGGCGGGACTAGCGTTCCCCATGAGCAGTTCTTC.

As DNA, the CDR3 is TGCAGTGCTAGTGAGGCAGGGGTTGGGTACAATGAGCAGTTCTTC. Its protein is CSASEAGVGYNEQFF. This sequence joins TRBV20-1 and TRBJ2-1; D is perhaps TRBD1 (6 bases). Between the trimmed V and J ends, which lost 3 bases and 4 bases, there was a span of 16 bases. The CDR3 totals 15 residues. Germline V gene sequence: CDR1 DFQATT, CDR2 SNEGSKA (reference sequence).

V and J are TRBV6-5 and TRBJ2-1; D assignment may be TRBD1 or TRBD2 (5 bases each). There are 13 residues in the CDR3. CDR1 and CDR2 from the germline V gene are MNHEY and SVGAGI. Trimming removed 7 bases at V and 2 bases at J, with 9 bases between. CDR3 bases: TGTGCCAGCAAACGGGACCCCTACAATGAGCAGTTCTTC. Amino acid sequence: CASKRDPYNEQFF.

This clone was seen a few times. The V and J genes are TRBV28 and TRBJ2-1, with TRBD1 as a possible D gene (5 bases). V gave up 5 bases and J gave up 4 bases, with 9 bases separating them. The length of the CDR3 is 13 residues. Germline assignment: CDR1 MDHEN and CDR2 SYDVKM. This chain's CDR3 is CASSKGRYNEQFF. For the CDR3, the DNA is TGTGCCAGCAGTAAGGGGCGATACAATGAGCAGTTCTTC.

This chain connects TRBV11-1 to TRBJ2-3; 9 bases agree with TRBD2. Per the germline V gene, CDR1 is SGHAT and CDR2 is FQDESV (reference sequence). The ends lost 0 bases at V and 4 bases at J; junction bases unmatched: 8. The CDR3 loop spans 17 amino acids. Written as DNA, the CDR3 is TGTGCCAGCAGCTTAGCGAAGATAGCGGGAGCGGCAGATACGCAGTATTTT. It yields the protein CASSLAKIAGAADTQYF.

The genes are TRBV7-3 and TRBJ2-7; no definite D call. This CDR3 spans 11 amino acids. Germline V gene lookup returns CDR1 SGHTA and CDR2 FQGTGA. V lost 1 base to trimming and J lost 13 bases, with 11 bases between them. CDR3 in DNA: TGTGCCAGCAGCTTAATACCGCGAGCCTACTTC. It specifies CASSLIPRAYF.

The V and J genes are TRBV18 and TRBJ2-7; unclear D gene. Germline V CDR1 and CDR2: KGHSH, LQKENI. V was trimmed by 0 bases and J by 2 bases, leaving 20 bases between them. The CDR3 has 18 amino acids. CDR3 DNA sequence: TGTGCCAGCTCACCACCGGGCTCTCTGGTAGCCGATACCTACGAGCAGTACTTC. Protein sequence: CASSPPGSLVADTYEQYF.

The rearrangement uses TRBV27 and TRBJ2-1, with a weak D call TRBD2 (6 bases). The V gene's germline CDR1 is MNHEY and CDR2 SMNVEV (reference sequence). V lost 6 bases, J lost 0 bases, and 12 bases lay in between. This CDR3 is built from 15 residues. The CDR3 region is CASSLGRPSYNEQFF. DNA for the CDR3: TGTGCCAGCAGCCTCGGGAGACCCTCCTACAATGAGCAGTTCTTC.

The V gene is TRBV6-2 or TRBV6-3, the J gene TRBJ1-5; D is unresolved. Trimming took off 2 bases at V and 4 bases at J, with 3 bases between the two ends. The V gene's germline CDR1 is MNHEY and CDR2 SVGEGT. The CDR3 is 12 residues long. CDR3 sequence: CASSYRNQPQHF. As DNA, the CDR3 is TGTGCCAGCAGTTACCGAAATCAGCCCCAGCATTTT.

This clone was seen just once. J is TRBJ1-1 and V is TRBV19, with 7 bases matching TRBD1. CDR3 length equals 16 residues. Trimming took 4 bases from V and 4 from J; bases not matched to a gene: 12. Germline CDR1 LNHDA, CDR2 SQIVND (reference sequence). CDR3 amino acids: CASSTQAGGFGTEAFF. Written as DNA, the CDR3 is TGTGCCAGTAGTACCCAGGCAGGGGGTTTTGGCACTGAAGCTTTCTTT.

This chain joins TRBV27 and TRBJ2-4; no reliable D call. The CDR3 sequence is 14 residues long. Looked up from germline, CDR1 is MNHEY and CDR2 is SMNVEV (reference sequence). The ends were cut back, 6 bases at V and 0 bases at J, with 9 bases in the middle. The CDR3 loop is CASRGELAKNIQYF. For the CDR3, the DNA is TGTGCCAGCAGGGGTGAACTAGCCAAAAACATTCAGTACTTC.